This note documents a single TCR beta chain sequence. TCRdb's copy holds only in-frame clones and misses some; the assay was immunoSEQ multiplex PCR. The sample has over 50,000 clones; around 93% are singletons. The trim removed 4 bases at V and 1 base at J, leaving 5 bases unmatched. Per the germline V gene, CDR1 is SEHNR and CDR2 is FQNEAQ (reference sequence). CDR3 length: 16 amino acids. The data were taken from a study of T cell changes during pregnancy in multiple sclerosis. The sequence came from a female donor with multiple sclerosis, enrolled in a pregnancy study. Sequenced here: peripheral blood, sampled in the first trimester of pregnancy. This chain connects TRBV7-9 to TRBJ2-2; 8 bases map to TRBD1. DNA for the CDR3: TGTGCCAGCAGCTCAGCGGACAGGGTGAACACCGGGGAGCTGTTTTTT. Its translation is CASSSADRVNTGELFF.